A single sample gave rise to the 14 T cell receptor beta chains below, sequenced in a study of blood T cells in healthy people across ages. Primed by a sample-barcoded 5' primer and a J-beta primer mix, a second PCR proceeded for 7 to 11 cycles. TCRdb reprocessed the 5' RACE reads via MiXCR and lists one record per CDR3 protein. The table has over 950,000 distinct CDR3 sequences, approximately 38% seen once. Sequenced sample: blood. The receptors originated from a man aged 18 to 29 in good health.

This clonotype was detected a few times. This rearrangement joins TRBV20-1 to TRBJ1-2, with D possibly TRBD1 on 5 matching bases. The CDR3 spans 14 residues. The germline V gene encodes CDR1 DFQATT and CDR2 SNEGSKA (reference sequence). V gave up 0 bases and J gave up 8 bases, with 16 bases separating them. CDR3 in amino acids: CSAREATGGRGYTF. The CDR3 DNA reads as TGCAGTGCTAGAGAGGCGACCGGGGGGAGGGGCTACACCTTC.

The chain is built from TRBV20-1 and TRBJ1-5; 9 nucleotides match TRBD1. Per germline, CDR1 DFQATT and CDR2 SNEGSKA (reference sequence). Trimming took 4 bases from V and 7 from J; bases not matched to a gene: 14. This CDR3 contains 16 residues. Here the CDR3 DNA reads TGCAGTGCTACCCCATCCCCGGGACAGGGAAGCCAGCCCCAGCATTTT. As protein: CSATPSPGQGSQPQHF.

The DNA for the CDR3 is TGTGCCAGCAGCTCGACAGGGAACGAGCCCAATGAGCAGTTCTTC. Its protein is CASSSTGNEPNEQFF. The V call is TRBV7-2, the J call TRBJ2-1; 7 nucleotides align to TRBD1. This CDR3 region has 15 residues. V shed 4 bases and J 6 bases; nucleotides not matched to a gene: 9. Germline lookup yields CDR1 SGHTA and CDR2 FQGNSA. The variable domain in full, with the rest retrieved from reference TRBV7-2 and TRBJ2-1, is GAGVSQSPSNKVTEKGKDVELRCDPISGHTALYWYRQSLGQGLEFLIYFQGNSAPDKSGLPSDRFSAERTGGSVSTLTIQRTQQEDSAVYLCASSSTGNEPNEQFFGPGTRLTVL.

This clonotype has just a few counts. J is TRBJ1-2 and V is TRBV4-3; D not certain. V was cut by 2 bases and J by 1 base, with 8 bases left in between. The V gene's germline CDR1 is LGHNA and CDR2 YSLEER. The CDR3 covers 14 residues. The CDR3 DNA follows: TGCGCCAGCAGCCAACCCGGGGTTAACTATGGCTACACCTTC. It encodes CASSQPGVNYGYTF.

For this clonotype: Sequence at one end of the junction differs from germline and may be a read error. V and J are TRBV7-9 and TRBJ2-7; D gene ambiguous. Per the germline V gene, CDR1 is SEHNR and CDR2 is FQNEAQ (reference sequence). This CDR3 spans 15 amino acids. In DNA form, the CDR3 reads TGTGTCAGCAGCTCAAGGACGACTCCCACCTACGAGCAGTACTTC. Protein sequence: CVSSSRTTPTYEQYF.

This clonotype was detected a few times. The chain couples TRBV10-3 to TRBJ1-2; D is unclear. Trimming stripped 2 bases from V and 7 bases from J, with 5 bases between. Germline V gene data show CDR1 as ENHRY and CDR2 as SYGVKD. The CDR3 loop spans 11 amino acids. CDR3 sequence (DNA): TGTGCCATCAGTGAGGGTAGTGGCTACACCTTC. It specifies CAISEGSGYTF.

The chain links TRBV20-1 to TRBJ1-4; tentative D call: TRBD1 (6 bases). In germline, CDR1 is DFQATT, CDR2 SNEGSKA (reference sequence). V gave up 6 bases and J gave up 8 bases, with 19 bases separating them. CDR3 length: 14 amino acids. The CDR3 sequence: CSARGAPNSEKLFF. In nucleotides, the CDR3 is TGCAGTGCCAGGGGTGCGCCGAACTCGGAAAAACTGTTTTTT.

This clonotype was observed a handful of times. The rearrangement links TRBV12-3 or TRBV12-4 to TRBJ1-2, with D perhaps TRBD1 (5 bases). The CDR3 length is 15 residues. Trimming cost V 6 bases and J 4 bases, with 18 bases left between them. DNA for the CDR3: TGTGCCAGCAGCCCCGGGACTCTCTGGGGCTATGGCTACACCTTC. This codes for CASSPGTLWGYGYTF.

This clonotype was counted at least ten times. The chain has TRBV12-3 or TRBV12-4 and TRBJ1-2; D is ambiguous. V dropped 2 bases and J dropped 2 bases, with 6 bases sitting between them. The CDR3 consists of 13 residues. CDR3 nucleotides: TGTGCCAGCAGTTTAACATGGAACTATGGCTACACCTTC. This sequence encodes CASSLTWNYGYTF.

This sequence joins TRBV5-1 and TRBJ2-2; no clear D gene. This CDR3 spans 16 amino acids. V lost 0 bases and J lost 0, with 9 bases in between. In germline, CDR1 is SGHRS, CDR2 YFSETQ. The CDR3 reads CASSLETPANTGELFF. DNA for the CDR3: TGCGCCAGCAGCTTGGAAACACCTGCGAACACCGGGGAGCTGTTTTTT.

This clonotype has just a few counts. V is TRBV5-5 and J is TRBJ2-5, with no clear D. V lost 3 bases to trimming and J lost 3 bases, with 15 bases between them. The CDR3 totals 15 residues. CDR1 is SGHKS and CDR2 is YYEKEE in the germline V gene (reference sequence). As DNA, the CDR3 is TGTGCCAGCAGCTCGCATAGTACTGTGGAAGAGACCCAGTACTTC. The encoded protein is CASSSHSTVEETQYF.

The V call is TRBV20-1, the J call TRBJ1-2; D gene ambiguous. CDR3 length: 14 amino acids. V gave up 4 bases and J gave up 4 bases, with 16 bases separating them. Germline assignment: CDR1 DFQATT and CDR2 SNEGSKA (reference sequence). CDR3 nucleotide sequence: TGCAGTGCTATGGTACAGCGCACACCCTATGGCTACACCTTC. Translating it yields CSAMVQRTPYGYTF.

The table lists this clonotype with a few counts. V and J are TRBV12-3 or TRBV12-4 and TRBJ1-2; maybe TRBD1 (5 bases). The CDR3 covers 13 residues. Deletions cut 5 bases from V and 11 bases from J, with 18 bases between. The CDR3 DNA follows: TGTGCCAGCAGTCTAGGGACCCGTAGGGAGTACACCTTC. It is translated as CASSLGTRREYTF.

The CDR3 spells CASSPTLGGDTEAFF. The CDR3 DNA follows: TGCGCCAGCAGCCCAACCCTCGGGGGGGACACTGAAGCTTTCTTT. The V call is TRBV5-1, the J call TRBJ1-1, with a tentative D call TRBD1 (5 bases). CDR1 SGHRS and CDR2 YFSETQ come from the germline V gene. The CDR3 sequence is 15 residues long. Trimming took 4 bases from V and 3 from J, leaving 16 bases between them.